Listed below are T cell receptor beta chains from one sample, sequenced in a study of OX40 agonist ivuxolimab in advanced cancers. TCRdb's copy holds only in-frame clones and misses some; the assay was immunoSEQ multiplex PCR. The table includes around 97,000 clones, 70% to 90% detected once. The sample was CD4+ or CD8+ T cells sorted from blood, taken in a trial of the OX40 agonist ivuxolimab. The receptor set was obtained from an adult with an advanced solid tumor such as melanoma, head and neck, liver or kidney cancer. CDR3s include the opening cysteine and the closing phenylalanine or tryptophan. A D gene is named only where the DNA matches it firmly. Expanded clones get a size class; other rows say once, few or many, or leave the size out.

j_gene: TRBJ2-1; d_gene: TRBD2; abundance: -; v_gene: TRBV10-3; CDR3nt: TGTGCCATCAGCGAAACTAGCGGGGGGGCTTCTGAGCAGTTCTTC; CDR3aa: CAISETSGGASEQFF
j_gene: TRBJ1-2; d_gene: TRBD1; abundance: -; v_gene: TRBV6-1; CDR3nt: TGTGCCAGCAGTGCTGAGACAGGGGGCTTTGGCTACACCTTC; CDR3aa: CASSAETGGFGYTF
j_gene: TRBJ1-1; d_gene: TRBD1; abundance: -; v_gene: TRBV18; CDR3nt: TGTGCCAGCTTACTCGACAGGGGGAGGGATACTGAAGCTTTCTTT; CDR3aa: CASLLDRGRDTEAFF
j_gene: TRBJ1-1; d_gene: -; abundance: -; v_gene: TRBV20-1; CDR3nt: TGCAGGTTGGACAGCGGGTTTGAAGCTTTCTTT; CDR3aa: CRLDSGFEAFF
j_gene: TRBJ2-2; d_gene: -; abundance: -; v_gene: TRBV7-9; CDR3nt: TGTGCCAGCAGCTTAGCGCTGGGGCTCGGAGGCACCGGGGAGCTGTTTTTT; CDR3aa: CASSLALGLGGTGELFF
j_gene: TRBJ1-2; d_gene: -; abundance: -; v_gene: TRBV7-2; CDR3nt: TGTGCCAGCAGCACATCCCCGGCAGGGAACGCCGGTGGCTACACCTTC; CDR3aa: CASSTSPAGNAGGYTF
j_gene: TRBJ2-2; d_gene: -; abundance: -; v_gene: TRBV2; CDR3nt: TGTGCCAGCTTCCAGGGGCCCTCTTACACCGGGGAGCTGTTTTTT; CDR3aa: CASFQGPSYTGELFF
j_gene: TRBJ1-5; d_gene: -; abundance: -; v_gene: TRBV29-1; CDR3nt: TGCAGCGCTTCGGGACTCAATCAGCCCCAGCATTTT; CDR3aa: CSASGLNQPQHF
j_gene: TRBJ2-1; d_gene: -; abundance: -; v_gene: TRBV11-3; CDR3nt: TGTGCCAGCAGGGTCCGGGACTCTTACAATGAGCAGTTCTTC; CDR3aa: CASRVRDSYNEQFF
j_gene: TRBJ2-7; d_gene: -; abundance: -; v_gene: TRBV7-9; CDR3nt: TGTGCCAGCAGCTTGGACAGCAACGAGCAGTACTTC; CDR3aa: CASSLDSNEQYF
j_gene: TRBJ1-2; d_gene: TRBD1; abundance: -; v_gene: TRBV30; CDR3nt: TGTGCCTGGATTCCCGGGACAGGGCTATTGTATGGCTACACCTTC; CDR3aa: CAWIPGTGLLYGYTF
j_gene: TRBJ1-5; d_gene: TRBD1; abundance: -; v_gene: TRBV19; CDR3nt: TGTGCCAGTAGCAGGGACAGGGGGGGAGCGAATCAGCCCCAGCATTTT; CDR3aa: CASSRDRGGANQPQHF
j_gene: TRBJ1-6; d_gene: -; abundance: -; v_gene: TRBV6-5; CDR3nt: TGTGCCAGCAGTACGCCCTATTCACCCCTCCACTTT; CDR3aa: CASSTPYSPLHF
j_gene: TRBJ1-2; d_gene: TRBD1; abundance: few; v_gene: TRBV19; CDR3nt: TGTGCCAGTAGTACATTCTCCGGGACAGAGGATGGCTACACCTTC; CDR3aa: CASSTFSGTEDGYTF
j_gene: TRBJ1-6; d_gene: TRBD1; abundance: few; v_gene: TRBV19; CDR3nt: TGTGCCAGCCGGGACAGGGAGAATTCACCCCTCCACTTT; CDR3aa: CASRDRENSPLHF
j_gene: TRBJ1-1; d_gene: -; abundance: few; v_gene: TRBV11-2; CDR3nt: TGTGCCAGCAGCTTAGAACGGCAGAACACTGAAGCTTTCTTT; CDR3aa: CASSLERQNTEAFF
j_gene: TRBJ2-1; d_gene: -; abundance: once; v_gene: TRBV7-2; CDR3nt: TGTGCCAGCAGCTCGGGATTAAGCTGGTCCCGATACAATGAGCAGTTCTTC; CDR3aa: CASSSGLSWSRYNEQFF
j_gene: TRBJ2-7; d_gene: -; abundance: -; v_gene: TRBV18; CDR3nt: TGTGCCAGCTCCCCCGACAGAGACTCTACGTACTTC; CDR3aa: CASSPDRDSTYF
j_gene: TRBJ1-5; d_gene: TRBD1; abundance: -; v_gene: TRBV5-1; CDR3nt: TGCGCCAGCAGCTACTCCGGGACAGGGGAAAACCAGCATTTT; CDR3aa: CASSYSGTGENQHF
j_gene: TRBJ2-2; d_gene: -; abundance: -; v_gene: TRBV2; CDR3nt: TGTGCTAGCAGAAATCCGAACACCGGGGAGCTGTTTTTT; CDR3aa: CASRNPNTGELFF
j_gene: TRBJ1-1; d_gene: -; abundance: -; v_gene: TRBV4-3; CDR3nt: TGCGCCAGCAGCCAAGATATGTCCACCCCCCGGGCAGCTTTCTTT; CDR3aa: CASSQDMSTPRAAFF
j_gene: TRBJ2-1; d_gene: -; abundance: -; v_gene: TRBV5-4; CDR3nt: TGTGCCAGCAGCTTTACAGCTGAGCAGTTCTTC; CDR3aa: CASSFTAEQFF
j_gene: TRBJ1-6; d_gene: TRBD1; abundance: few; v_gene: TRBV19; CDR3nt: TGTGCCAGTAGTAGGGGACAGACCCATTCACCCCTCCACTTT; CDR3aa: CASSRGQTHSPLHF
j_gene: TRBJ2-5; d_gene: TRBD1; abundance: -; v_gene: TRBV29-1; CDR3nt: TGCAGCGTGGGACAGGGCTCAGAGACCCAGTACTTC; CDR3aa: CSVGQGSETQYF
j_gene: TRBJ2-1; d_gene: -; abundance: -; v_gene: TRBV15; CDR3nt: TGTGCCACCAGCAGACAGGGCAATGAGCAGTTCTTC; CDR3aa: CATSRQGNEQFF
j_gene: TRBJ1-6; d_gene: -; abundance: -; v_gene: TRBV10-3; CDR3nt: TGTGCCAGCAGTTACATGCAGGGAAATTCACCCCTCCACTTT; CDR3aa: CASSYMQGNSPLHF
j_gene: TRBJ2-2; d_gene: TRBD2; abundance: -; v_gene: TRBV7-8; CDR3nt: TGTGCCAGCAGCTTAGGGACTAGCGGGGGTCGGGCCGGGGAGCTGTTTTTT; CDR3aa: CASSLGTSGGRAGELFF
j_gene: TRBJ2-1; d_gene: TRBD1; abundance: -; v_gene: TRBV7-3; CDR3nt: TGTGCCAGCAGCATAGACAGGGGGCCCTACAATGAGCAGTTCTTC; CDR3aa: CASSIDRGPYNEQFF
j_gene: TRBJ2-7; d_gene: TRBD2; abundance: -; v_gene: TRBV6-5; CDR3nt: TGTGCCAGCAGATTCACTAGCGGGGGCCCCTACGAGCAGTACTTC; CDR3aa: CASRFTSGGPYEQYF
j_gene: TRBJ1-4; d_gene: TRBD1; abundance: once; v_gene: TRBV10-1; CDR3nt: TGCGCCAGCAGTGATGGCGGGACAGGCGCAACTAATGAAAAACTGTTTTTT; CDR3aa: CASSDGGTGATNEKLFF
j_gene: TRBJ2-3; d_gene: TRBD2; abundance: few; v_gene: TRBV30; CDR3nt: TGTGCCTGGTCGAGGGGCGGGAGGGGAACAGATACGCAGTATTTT; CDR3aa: CAWSRGGRGTDTQYF
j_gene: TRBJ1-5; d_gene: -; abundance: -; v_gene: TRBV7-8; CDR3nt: TGTGCCAGCAGCTTAGGTGTCAGGGATCAGCCCCAGCATTTT; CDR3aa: CASSLGVRDQPQHF
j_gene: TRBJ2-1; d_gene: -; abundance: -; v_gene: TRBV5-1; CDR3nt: TGCGCCAGCAGCTCGGCTAGTAGCTATGAGCAGTTCTTC; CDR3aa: CASSSASSYEQFF
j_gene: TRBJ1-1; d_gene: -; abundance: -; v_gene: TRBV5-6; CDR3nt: TGTGCCAGCAGGCTAGGTTCCTCGGAAGCTTTCTTT; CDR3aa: CASRLGSSEAFF
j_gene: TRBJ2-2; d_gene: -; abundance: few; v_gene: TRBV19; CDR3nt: TGTGCCAGTAGTAGCAGATCGAACACCGGGGAGCTGTTTTTT; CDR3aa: CASSSRSNTGELFF
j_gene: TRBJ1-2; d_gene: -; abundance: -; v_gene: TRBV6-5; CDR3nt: TGTGCCAGCAGTTTTAGTCACAGGGAAGGCTATGGCTACACCTTC; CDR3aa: CASSFSHREGYGYTF
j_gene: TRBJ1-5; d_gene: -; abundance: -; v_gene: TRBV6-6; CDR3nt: TGTGCCAGCCTGGGCATCAATAGCAATCAGCCCCAGCATTTT; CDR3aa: CASLGINSNQPQHF
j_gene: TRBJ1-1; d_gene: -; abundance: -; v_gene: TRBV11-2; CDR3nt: TGTGCCAGCAGCTTAAGGGGGAACACTGAAGCTTTCTTT; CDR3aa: CASSLRGNTEAFF
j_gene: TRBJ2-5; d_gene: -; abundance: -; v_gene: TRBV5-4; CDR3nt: TGTGCCAGCAGCTTGATGGGCAGTAAAGAGACCCAGTACTTC; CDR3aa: CASSLMGSKETQYF
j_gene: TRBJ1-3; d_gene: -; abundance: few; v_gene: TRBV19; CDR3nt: TGTGCCAGTAGTCTCCAGGGACGGACCTCTGGAAACACCATATATTTT; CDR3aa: CASSLQGRTSGNTIYF
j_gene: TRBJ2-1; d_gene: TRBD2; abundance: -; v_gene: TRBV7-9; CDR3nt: TGTGCCAGCAGTCGTCCGGGACTAGTTAGCAATGAGCAGTTCTTC; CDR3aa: CASSRPGLVSNEQFF
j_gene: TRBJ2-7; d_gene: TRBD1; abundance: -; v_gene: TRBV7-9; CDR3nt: TGTGCCAGCAGACCCGGGACAGGGGTTAACGAGCAGTACTTC; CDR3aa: CASRPGTGVNEQYF
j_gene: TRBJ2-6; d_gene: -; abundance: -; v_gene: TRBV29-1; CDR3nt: TGCAGCGCCTCGGAAGGGTACGGGGCCAACGTCCTGACTTTC; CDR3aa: CSASEGYGANVLTF
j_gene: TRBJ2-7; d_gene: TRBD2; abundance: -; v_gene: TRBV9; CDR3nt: TGTGCCAGCAGCGCCTCCGCTAGCGGGTCCTACGAGCAGTACTTC; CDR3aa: CASSASASGSYEQYF
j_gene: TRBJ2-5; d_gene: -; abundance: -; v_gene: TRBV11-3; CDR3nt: TGTGCCAGCAGCTTAGTACTGAAAGAGACCCAGTACTTC; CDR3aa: CASSLVLKETQYF
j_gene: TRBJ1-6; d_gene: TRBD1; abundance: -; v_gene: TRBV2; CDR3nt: TGTGCCAGCAGTGAGGGGACAGTTACTAATTCACCCCTCCACTTT; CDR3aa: CASSEGTVTNSPLHF
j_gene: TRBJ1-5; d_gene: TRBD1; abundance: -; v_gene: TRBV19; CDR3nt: TGTGCCAGTAGTCCGGACAGGCATCAGCCCCAGCATTTT; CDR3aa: CASSPDRHQPQHF
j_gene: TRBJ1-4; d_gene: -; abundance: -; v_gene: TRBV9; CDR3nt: TGTGCCAGCAGCGTAGATCTTGGCGGATCTAATGAAAAACTGTTTTTT; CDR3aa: CASSVDLGGSNEKLFF
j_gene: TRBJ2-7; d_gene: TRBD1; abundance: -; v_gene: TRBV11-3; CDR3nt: TGTGCCAGCACCCTTTCTTCCGGGACAGGGTGGTACGAGCAGTACTTC; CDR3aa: CASTLSSGTGWYEQYF
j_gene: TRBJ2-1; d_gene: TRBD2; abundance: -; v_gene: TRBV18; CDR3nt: TGTGCCAGCTCAGGAATAGCGGGGGGCTCCTACAATGAGCAGTTCTTC; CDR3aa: CASSGIAGGSYNEQFF
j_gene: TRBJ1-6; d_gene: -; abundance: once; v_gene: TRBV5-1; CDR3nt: TGCGCCAGTCGGTCCGAACAGGCAAATTCACCCCTCCACTTT; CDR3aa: CASRSEQANSPLHF
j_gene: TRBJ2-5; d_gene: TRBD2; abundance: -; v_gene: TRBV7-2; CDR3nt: TGTGCCAGCAGCTTAGAGCTAGCGGGGGCTAGAGAGGCCCAGTACTTC; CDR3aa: CASSLELAGAREAQYF
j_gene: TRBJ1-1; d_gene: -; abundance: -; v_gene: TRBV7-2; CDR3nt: TGTGCCAGCAGGACCCGCGCGGTCACTGAAGCTTTCTTT; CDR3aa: CASRTRAVTEAFF
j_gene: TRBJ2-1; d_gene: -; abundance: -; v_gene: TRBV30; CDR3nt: TGTGCCCAGTCTACTCCTGCCTACAATGAGCAGTTCTTC; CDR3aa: CAQSTPAYNEQFF
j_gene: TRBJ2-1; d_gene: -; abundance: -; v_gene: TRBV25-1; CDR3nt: TGTGCCAGCAGTGAATGGGCTAGCCCGGTAGATGAGCAGTTCTTC; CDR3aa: CASSEWASPVDEQFF